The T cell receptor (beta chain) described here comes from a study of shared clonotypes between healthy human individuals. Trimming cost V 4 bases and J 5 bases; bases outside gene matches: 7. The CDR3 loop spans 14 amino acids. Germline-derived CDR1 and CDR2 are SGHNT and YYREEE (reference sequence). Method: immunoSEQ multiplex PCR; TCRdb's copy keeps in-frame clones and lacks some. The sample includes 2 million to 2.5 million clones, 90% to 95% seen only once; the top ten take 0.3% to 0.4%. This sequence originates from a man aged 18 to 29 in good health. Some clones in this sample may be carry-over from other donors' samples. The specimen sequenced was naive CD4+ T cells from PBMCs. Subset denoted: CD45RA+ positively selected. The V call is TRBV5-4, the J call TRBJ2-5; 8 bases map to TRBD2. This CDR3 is CASSVAGGGETQYF. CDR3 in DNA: TGTGCCAGCAGCGTGGCGGGGGGTGGGGAGACCCAGTACTTC.